The text below deals with one TCR beta chain. The ends lost 10 bases at V and 5 bases at J; junction bases unmatched: 7. The CDR3 runs 13 residues. Germline lookup yields CDR1 MDHEN and CDR2 SYDVKM. These data belong to a study of blood T cell repertoires in COVID-19. Turning to the study itself: COVID-19 samples collected from the United States, Italy and Spain covered acute and convalescent phases. PBMCs, B-cell-depleted T cells, or T cells were the source of the cDNA or gDNA that made up the material.

Authors' data handling: Quantification of nucleated cells was approximated via reference gene primer amplification. Sequencing was performed with immunoSEQ multiplex PCR; in TCRdb, only in-frame clones are kept and a portion is missing. That table supplies the V and J calls and clone size; D and trimming were determined from the DNA. The table shows around 200,000 clones, with about 87% occurring only once. This sequence originates from a man aged 60 to 69 who had recovered from COVID-19. V gene TRBV28 combines with J gene TRBJ2-5; 10 nucleotides line up with TRBD2. The sequenced material came from peripheral blood. CDR3 DNA: TGTGCCACCACACCAGCGGGAGGGGAGACCCAGTACTTC. This sequence encodes CATTPAGGETQYF.